The TCR beta chain under discussion was sequenced for a study of siplizumab effects on memory and regulatory T cells. In its sample, this clone was seen a few times. Profiled with immunoSEQ multiplex PCR; TCRdb holds only in-frame clones, not every one. The sample has tens of thousands of clones; 95% to 97% are singletons. V lost 1 base and J 5 bases, leaving 5 bases between the germline ends. This CDR3 is built from 11 residues. The germline CDR1 and CDR2 sequences are GTSNPN and SVGIG (reference sequence). This TCR derives from a human donor in good health. The rearrangement joins TRBV30 to TRBJ1-1; D is ambiguous. The sample taken for sequencing was naive CD4+ T cells sorted from blood. Written as DNA, the CDR3 is TGTGCCTGGAGTGGGAGGACTGAAGCTTTCTTT. Translating gives CAWSGRTEAFF.